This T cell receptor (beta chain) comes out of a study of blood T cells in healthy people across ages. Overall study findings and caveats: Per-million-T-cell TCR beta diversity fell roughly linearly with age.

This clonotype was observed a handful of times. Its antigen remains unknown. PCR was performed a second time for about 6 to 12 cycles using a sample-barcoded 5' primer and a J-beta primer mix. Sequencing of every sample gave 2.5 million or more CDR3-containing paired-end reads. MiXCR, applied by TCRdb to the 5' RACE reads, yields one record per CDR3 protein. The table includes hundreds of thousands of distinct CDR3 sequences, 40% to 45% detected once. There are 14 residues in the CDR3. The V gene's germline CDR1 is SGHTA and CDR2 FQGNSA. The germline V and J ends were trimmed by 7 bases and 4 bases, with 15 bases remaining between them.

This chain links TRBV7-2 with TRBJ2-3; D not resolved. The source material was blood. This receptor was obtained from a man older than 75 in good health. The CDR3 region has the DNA TGTGCCAGCACCCAAGAGGTGGTGGCAGATACGCAGTATTTT. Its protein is CASTQEVVADTQYF.